This is a list of T cell receptor beta chains from one sample in a study of T cells after yellow fever vaccination. Via MiXCR, TCRdb re-called the 5' RACE reads, giving one row per CDR3 protein. The sample holds about 75,000 distinct CDR3 sequences, around 7.7% seen once. The sample here was CD8+ T cells sorted from PBMCs, taken 10 days after the first yellow fever vaccination. The receptors were sampled from a man between 18 and 35 years old who received the YFV17D yellow fever vaccine. Both conserved end residues are part of each CDR3. Each record gives: clone size, D gene, CDR3 length, V gene, J gene, CDR3 DNA, CDR3 protein. The D gene is left open where the match is weak. Expanded clones get a size class; other rows say once, few or many, or leave the size out.

many,.,14,TRBV7-6,TRBJ2-1,TGTGCCAGCAGCTTAAACAGGGTGTGGCATGAGCAGTTCTTC,CASSLNRVWHEQFF
few,TRBD2,17,TRBV7-8,TRBJ2-2,TGTGCCAGCAGCTTAGCCTGGACTAGGGCGAACACCGGGGAGCTGTTTTTT,CASSLAWTRANTGELFF
.,TRBD1,15,TRBV9,TRBJ2-1,TGTGCCAGCAGCGCCCGGGACAGGGGGACGAATGAGCAGTTCTTC,CASSARDRGTNEQFF
.,.,11,TRBV11-2,TRBJ2-6,TGTGCCAACCCGCGGGCCAACGTCCTGACTTTC,CANPRANVLTF
many,.,14,TRBV3-1,TRBJ2-7,TGTGCCAGCAGCCAAGATTGGCCTGACTACGAGCAGTACTTC,CASSQDWPDYEQYF
.,.,17,TRBV19,TRBJ2-6,TGTGCCAGTAGTGGGCAGAGGCCAGGGTCTGGGGCCAACGTCCTGACTTTC,CASSGQRPGSGANVLTF
.,.,15,TRBV29-1,TRBJ1-4,TGCAGCGTGGGGGAACGAGGGACAACTAATGAAAAACTGTTTTTT,CSVGERGTTNEKLFF
few,.,15,TRBV7-7,TRBJ2-1,TGTGCTAGCAGCTTATCCCGGAGCTCCTACAATGAGCAGTTCTTC,CASSLSRSSYNEQFF
many,.,15,TRBV4-3,TRBJ1-1,TGCGCCAGCAGCCAAGAATTGGGGGGGTGGACTGAAGCTTTCTTT,CASSQELGGWTEAFF
many,.,12,TRBV29-1,TRBJ1-1,TGCAGCGTTGAAGCCGAGACAGATGAAGCTTTCTTT,CSVEAETDEAFF
few,.,15,TRBV7-2,TRBJ2-5,TGTGCCAGCAGCCCGGGGCCGGGGGCGCAAGAGACCCAGTACTTC,CASSPGPGAQETQYF
.,.,15,TRBV15,TRBJ1-5,TGTGCCACCGCGACTGAAAGGTATAGCAATCAGCCCCAGCATTTT,CATATERYSNQPQHF
many,.,13,TRBV6-5,TRBJ2-3,TGTGCCAGCAGTTCCCATCTTCGGGATACGCAGTATTTT,CASSSHLRDTQYF
.,.,13,TRBV27,TRBJ1-1,TGTGCCAGCAGTTTAAACCCGCTAACTGAAGCTTTCTTT,CASSLNPLTEAFF
many,TRBD1,14,TRBV6-5,TRBJ2-1,TGTGCCAGCAGCAGACAGGGGGTAGACAATGAGCAGTTCTTC,CASSRQGVDNEQFF
many,.,13,TRBV15,TRBJ2-1,TGTGCCACCAGCAGAGATCGAATCACTGAGCAGTTCTTC,CATSRDRITEQFF
many,TRBD2,17,TRBV5-4,TRBJ2-5,TGTGCCAGCAGCTTGCGGCTAGCGGGGGCCGAGCGGGAGACCCAGTACTTC,CASSLRLAGAERETQYF
many,.,13,TRBV12-3/TRBV12-4,TRBJ1-2,TGTGCCAGCAGCCCCGGCAGGGGAAATGGCTACACCTTC,CASSPGRGNGYTF
.,.,13,TRBV12-3/TRBV12-4,TRBJ1-4,TGTGCCAGCAGTTTTAACAGTAATGAAAAACTGTTTTTT,CASSFNSNEKLFF
many,TRBD1,14,TRBV29-1,TRBJ1-1,TGCAGCGTTGGGACAGGGGAGATGAACACTGAAGCTTTCTTT,CSVGTGEMNTEAFF
.,.,14,TRBV20-1,TRBJ1-5,TGCAGTGCGGAGGGGGGTGATAGCAATCAGCCCCAGCATTTT,CSAEGGDSNQPQHF
many,TRBD2,16,TRBV24-1,TRBJ2-1,TGTGCCACCAGTGATTACGGGACTAGCGGGGCCCTTGAGCAGTTCTTC,CATSDYGTSGALEQFF
many,TRBD1,12,TRBV29-1,TRBJ1-2,TGCAGCCTCTGGACAGGGGGCGATGGCTACACCTTC,CSLWTGGDGYTF
few,.,14,TRBV4-1,TRBJ2-7,TGCGCCAGCAGCCAACCCGGGACGGACTACGAGCAGTACTTC,CASSQPGTDYEQYF
.,.,11,TRBV29-1,TRBJ1-4,TGCAGCGTTGTGGTCGGCGAAAAACTGTTTTTT,CSVVVGEKLFF
many,.,11,TRBV7-2,TRBJ2-1,TGTGCCAGCACCCTCGGTCCTGAGCAGTTCTTC,CASTLGPEQFF
many,.,15,TRBV4-1,TRBJ1-2,TGCGCCAGCAGCCAGAGGGGGGGAGTTGAGAATGGCTACACCTTC,CASSQRGGVENGYTF
few,.,15,TRBV27,TRBJ2-3,TGTGCCAGCTGGGCCGCCCAGACGGGTACAGATACGCAGTATTTT,CASWAAQTGTDTQYF
.,TRBD1,13,TRBV6-2/TRBV6-3,TRBJ1-1,TGTGCCACCAGACAGGGTCCTTACACTGAAGCTTTCTTT,CATRQGPYTEAFF
.,TRBD2,18,TRBV28,TRBJ2-6,TGTGCCAGCAGTTTTTGGACTAGCGGCCCCTCTGGGGCCAACGTCCTGACTTTC,CASSFWTSGPSGANVLTF
few,TRBD2,19,TRBV5-1,TRBJ2-5,TGCGCCAGCAGCTTGGGAACTGTTCGCGGGGGGGCGACAGAGGAGACCCAGTACTTC,CASSLGTVRGGATEETQYF
.,TRBD2,15,TRBV4-1,TRBJ2-1,TGCGCCAGCAGCCCCTTAGCGGGGGGCTACAATGAGCAGTTCTTC,CASSPLAGGYNEQFF
many,TRBD1,15,TRBV12-3/TRBV12-4,TRBJ2-7,TGTGCCAGCAGCCCAACAGGGGGGAGCTCCTACGAGCAGTACTTC,CASSPTGGSSYEQYF
few,TRBD1,13,TRBV20-1,TRBJ2-7,TGCAGTGCTACGGACAGGGATTCCGTCGAGCAGTACTTC,CSATDRDSVEQYF
many,.,14,TRBV7-9,TRBJ1-3,TGTGCCAGCAGCTCAACAGTGAATGGAAACACCATATATTTT,CASSSTVNGNTIYF
few,.,13,TRBV2,TRBJ1-2,TGTGCCAAAGCAGGGGTGTACGACTATGGCTACACCTTC,CAKAGVYDYGYTF
.,.,12,TRBV27,TRBJ1-2,TGTGCCAGCAGTTCCTGGGGGTTCGGCTACACCTTC,CASSSWGFGYTF
many,.,14,TRBV12-3/TRBV12-4,TRBJ1-4,TGTGCCAGCACCTCAGACGGTTTTAGGACAAAACTGTTTTTT,CASTSDGFRTKLFF